This record covers a single TCR beta chain. This clonotype was picked up many times. Its binding antigen is unknown. No per-base quality is available; no much larger clone lies one base away. Receptor libraries were prepared by PCR. These reads were obtained on an Illumina HiSeq 2500. To normalize quantification of the TCRbeta repertoire, the TCR libraries were built with molecular barcoding that relied on unique molecular identifiers. TCRdb reprocessed the public reads (quality trimming at Q25 with fastp, clone calling with MiXCR) and kept in-frame beta chains. When rows share a CDR3 protein, they turn into one entry using the most common DNA and genes. The table for this sample lists 330,000 or so distinct CDR3 sequences; approximately 10% of them were counted only once. The leading ten clones occupy 2% to 3% of the sample. These data come from a study of T-cell reconstitution after alpha-beta-depleted transplantation in children listed by TCRdb under 2016. Study-level background: T-cell immune reconstitution after TCRalphabeta/CD19-depleted allogeneic hematopoietic cell transplantation in children was quantitatively tracked in the study by means of TCR repertoire profiling.

Taken from cysteine to phenylalanine, the CDR3 has 12 residues. Kept here is only the CDR3 DNA, which spans 36 bases and is read in frame from base 1. V trim: 7 bases; J trim: 6 bases; unmatched bases: 4. For CDR1 and CDR2, the germline V gene lists SGHTA and FQGNSA. The receptor's source is a human donor who donated a stem cell graft to a child with acute lymphoblastic leukemia. The chain is encoded by TRBV7-2 joined to TRBJ2-7, with 9 bases aligning to TRBD1. The sample was PBMCs from the stem cell graft donor, taken from the stem cell graft. The encoded CDR3 is CASTADRGEQYF. The sequenced DNA is TGTGCCAGCACCGCGGACAGGGGCGAGCAGTACTTC.